The next 7 T cell receptor beta chains were all read from a single sample in a study of prognosis after radiotherapy for stage I lung cancer. Two-round multiplex PCR on genomic DNA was the method by which TCR beta CDR3 was amplified. Initially, in first-round PCR, primers specific to each TRBV and TRBJ gene were used. TCRdb re-derived calls from the multiplex PCR reads in MiXCR, one entry per CDR3 protein. The table records about 17,000 distinct CDR3 sequences, roughly 40% of them present only once. Sequenced here: PBMCs, sampled before or after stereotactic body radiation therapy (not recorded which). These receptors all come from a donor older than 45 with non-small cell lung cancer.

This clonotype has just one count. The junction shows a germline mismatch at one end, possibly a read error. This chain connects TRBV6-4 to TRBJ2-5, with 8 nucleotides matching TRBD2. Per germline, CDR1 MRHNA and CDR2 SNTAGT. The CDR3 length is 15 residues. CDR3 DNA: TGTGCCAGCAGTGAGATAGCGGGGACTCAAGAGACCCATTACTTC. The encoded protein is CASSEIAGTQETHYF.

The V and J genes are TRBV11-2 and TRBJ2-7, with D possibly being TRBD1 (6 bases). Germline CDR1 and CDR2: SGHAT and FQNNGV. V lost 6 bases, J lost 6 bases, and 9 bases lay in between. The length of the CDR3 is 11 residues. The chain's CDR3 is CASSEGGEQYF. CDR3 DNA: TGTGCCAGCAGTGAAGGGGGCGAGCAGTACTTC.

The chain employs TRBV5-6 and TRBJ2-2, with 9 bases matching TRBD1. Germline V CDR1 and CDR2: SGHDT, YYEEEE. V gave up 2 bases and J gave up 9 bases; unmatched junction bases: 8. The CDR3 totals 15 residues. CDR3 sequence (DNA): TGTGCCAGCAGCTTATCCGGGACAGGGATGCGGGAGCTGTTTTTT. Encoded protein: CASSLSGTGMRELFF.

V is TRBV28 and J is TRBJ1-2; D call uncertain. Trimming removed 6 bases from V and 5 bases from J, with 16 bases in between. Germline V CDR1 and CDR2: MDHEN, SYDVKM. The length of the CDR3 is 14 residues. The CDR3 region is CASSFGSGLYGYTF. In DNA, the CDR3 is TGTGCCAGCAGCTTCGGCAGTGGGTTATATGGCTACACCTTC.

Comments on this clonotype: At one of its ends the junction is not consistent with the germline gene, which may arise from a read error. The V gene is TRBV12-3 or TRBV12-4, the J gene TRBJ1-2; a possible D gene is TRBD1 (5 bases). This CDR3 is built from 17 residues. The CDR3 coding sequence is TGTGTCAGCAGCCCCGCGTGGGGGGGACTCCATAACTATGGCTACACCTTC. Protein: CVSSPAWGGLHNYGYTF.

This clonotype was observed a handful of times. One end of the junction fails to match germline, which may point to a read error. The chain links TRBV20-1 to TRBJ1-1; tentative D call: TRBD1 (6 bases). Per germline, CDR1 DFQATT and CDR2 SNEGSKA (reference sequence). The CDR3 has 15 residues. The CDR3 DNA reads TGCAGTGCTCGAGAGATGGGACATGAGGTAACTGAAGCTTTCTTT. This codes for CSAREMGHEVTEAFF.

V is TRBV19 and J is TRBJ2-1, with TRBD2 matching over 10 bases. Germline V gene data show CDR1 as LNHDA and CDR2 as SQIVND (reference sequence). The CDR3 is 14 residues long. The V segment lost 3 bases and the J segment 10 bases; nucleotides outside the gene matches: 6. Here the CDR3 reads CASSILAGVVEQFF. The CDR3 region has the DNA TGTGCCAGTAGTATCCTAGCGGGGGTGGTCGAGCAGTTCTTC.